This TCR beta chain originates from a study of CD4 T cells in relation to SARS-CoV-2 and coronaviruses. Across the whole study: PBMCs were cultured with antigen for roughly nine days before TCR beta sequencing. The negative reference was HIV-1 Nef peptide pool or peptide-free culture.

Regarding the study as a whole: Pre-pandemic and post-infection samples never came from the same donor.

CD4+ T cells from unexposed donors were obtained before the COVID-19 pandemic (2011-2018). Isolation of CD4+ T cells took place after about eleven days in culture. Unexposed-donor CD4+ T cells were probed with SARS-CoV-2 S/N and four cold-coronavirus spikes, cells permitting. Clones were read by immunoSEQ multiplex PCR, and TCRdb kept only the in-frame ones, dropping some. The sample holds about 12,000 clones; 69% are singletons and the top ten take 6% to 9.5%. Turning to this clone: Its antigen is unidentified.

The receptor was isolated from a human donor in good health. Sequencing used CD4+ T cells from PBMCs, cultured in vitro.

The CDR3 DNA sequence: TGTGCCAGTAGTTCCGGAGGGACCGGACAGCCCCAGCATTTT. Its protein is CASSSGGTGQPQHF. The chain uses TRBV19 and TRBJ1-5; D perhaps matches TRBD1 (5 bases). V lost 5 bases, J lost 7 bases, and 15 bases lay in between. Germline CDR1 reads LNHDA; CDR2 reads SQIVND (reference sequence). The CDR3 length is 14 residues.